The 30 T cell receptor beta chains in this list originate from one sample, sequenced in a study of metastatic and nonmetastatic thyroid tumors. Among the patients, none had received any treatment before thyroid surgery. MiXCR was used by TCRdb to re-call the PCR reads. The sample carries approximately 35,000 clones, 35% to 45% recorded once. Material for sequencing was tumor tissue. The receptors derive from a female donor with papillary thyroid cancer or a benign thyroid nodule (not recorded which). Some clones in this sample may be carry-over from other donors' samples.

This sequence joins TRBV12-3 or TRBV12-4 and TRBJ1-5, with unresolved D. This CDR3 is built from 14 residues. V shed 3 bases and J shed 1 base, with 7 bases lying between them. CDR3 in DNA: TGTGCCAGCAGTTTTGGGTACAGCAATCAGCCCCAGCATTTT. Translating it yields CASSFGYSNQPQHF.

The chain couples TRBV28 to TRBJ1-6, with 8 bases matching TRBD1. Trimming removed 7 bases from V and 5 bases from J; junction bases left unmatched: 4. There are 14 residues in the CDR3. Germline loops: CDR1 MDHEN, CDR2 SYDVKM. DNA for the CDR3: TGTGCCAGCAAGTTACAGGGGGATAATTCACCCCTCCACTTT. Its protein is CASKLQGDNSPLHF.

This sequence joins TRBV9 and TRBJ2-7; D remains ambiguous. The germline gives CDR1 SGDLS, CDR2 YYNGEE. The CDR3 sequence is 13 residues long. V lost 2 bases to trimming and J lost 3 bases, with 9 bases between them. Written as DNA, the CDR3 is TGTGCCAGCAGCGTCCAACATGGCTACGAGCAGTACTTC. This gives the protein CASSVQHGYEQYF.

This chain connects TRBV15 to TRBJ2-1, with D perhaps matching TRBD2 (6 bases). Trimming took 8 bases from V and 8 from J, leaving 22 bases between them. Per germline, CDR1 LNHNV and CDR2 YYDKDF (reference sequence). The CDR3 extends over 15 amino acids. CDR3 in DNA: TGTGCCACCCTCGGAGGGCTAGCGAGTCGGGATGAGCAGTTCTTC. Its protein is CATLGGLASRDEQFF.

Here the CDR3 DNA reads TGTGCCAGCAGTCTGGGCCGGACATACTCCTACAATGAGCAGTTCTTC. Amino acids: CASSLGRTYSYNEQFF. This chain uses TRBV12-3 or TRBV12-4 with TRBJ2-1; maybe TRBD1 (5 bases). V was shortened by 5 bases and J by 0 bases, with 14 bases between the two germline ends. This CDR3 has 16 amino acids.

CDR3 bases: TGTGCCAGCAGAAGACTAGCGGGGGTCCAAGAGACCCAGTACTTC. This encodes CASRRLAGVQETQYF. The gene calls are TRBV7-3 and TRBJ2-5, with TRBD2 matching 12 bases. V dropped 6 bases and J dropped 1; count of bases not matched to a gene: 3. There are 15 residues in the CDR3. CDR1 is SGHTA and CDR2 is FQGTGA in the germline V gene.

This clone was found a few times. The chain has TRBV28 and TRBJ2-5; D may be TRBD1 or TRBD2 (5 bases each). Germline V gene data show CDR1 as MDHEN and CDR2 as SYDVKM. The CDR3 length is 17 residues. The V end was cut by 5 bases, the J end by 4 bases, with 23 bases between. The DNA for the CDR3 is TGTGCCAGCAGTCTCAGCCGGACATTTCGGGATTTAGAGACCCAGTACTTC. Protein product: CASSLSRTFRDLETQYF.

This clone was observed a handful of times. This chain links TRBV6-1 with TRBJ1-2; D not certain. CDR3 length: 10 residues. Germline assignment: CDR1 MNHNS and CDR2 SASEGT. V lost 6 bases to trimming and J lost 7 bases, with 6 bases between them. CDR3 sequence reads: CASSIGGYTF. The CDR3 DNA reads as TGTGCCAGCAGCATCGGTGGCTACACCTTC.

The chain joins TRBV12-3 or TRBV12-4 to TRBJ2-7, with TRBD2 matching 13 bases. CDR3 length: 15 residues. V shed 6 bases and J 7 bases; nucleotides not matched to a gene: 9. For the CDR3, the DNA is TGTGCCAGCAGCCTTTCTGGACTAGCGGGGGAAGAGCAGTACTTC. Translated, it gives CASSLSGLAGEEQYF.

This clone came up a few times. The chain recombines TRBV19 with TRBJ2-1; D ambiguous. The CDR3 runs to 12 residues. V was shortened by 6 bases and J by 8 bases, with 11 bases between the two germline ends. In germline, CDR1 is LNHDA, CDR2 SQIVND (reference sequence). CDR3 nucleotides: TGTGCCAGTAGCGTAGGTTGGGATGAGCAGTTCTTC. Protein sequence: CASSVGWDEQFF.

The chain uses TRBV4-2 and TRBJ2-2; 8 bases fit TRBD2. The CDR3 sequence is 17 residues long. Germline V lookup: CDR1 LGHNA, CDR2 YNFKEQ. V was clipped by 1 base and J by 8 bases; unmatched bases: 12. The CDR3 reads CASSQVDGRALAGELFF. The CDR3 region has the DNA TGTGCCAGCAGCCAAGTTGACGGGAGGGCCCTGGCTGGGGAGCTGTTTTTT.

As for this clone: This sample also contains other DNA sequences that code for the same CDR3. The chain couples TRBV20-1 to TRBJ2-1, with 16 bases aligning to TRBD2. After removal of 5 bases from V and 7 bases from J, the junction contained 14 bases not matched to a gene. Germline V CDR1 and CDR2: DFQATT, SNEGSKA (reference sequence). The CDR3 has 18 amino acids. The CDR3 is CSARSPGTSGGADNEQFF. The CDR3 DNA is TGCAGTGCTCGTAGTCCCGGGACTAGCGGGGGGGCCGATAATGAGCAGTTCTTC.

This chain joins TRBV7-2 and TRBJ2-3, with D possibly being TRBD1 (6 bases). Looked up from germline, CDR1 is SGHTA and CDR2 is FQGNSA. V lost 5 bases and J lost 6, with 15 bases in between. This CDR3 has 14 amino acids. CDR3 in amino acids: CASSPGEYMDTQYF. In DNA form, the CDR3 reads TGTGCCAGCAGCCCAGGGGAGTACATGGATACGCAGTATTTT.

This clone was counted only a few times. The chain couples TRBV6-1 to TRBJ2-1, with TRBD2 identical over 14 bases. Germline CDR1 is MNHNS and CDR2 is SASEGT. This CDR3 region has 14 residues. J was trimmed by 8 bases and V by 7 bases; bases with no gene match: 4. The CDR3 protein is CASNRLAGGDEQFF. The DNA for the CDR3 is TGTGCCAGCAACCGACTAGCGGGGGGGGATGAGCAGTTCTTC.

The V call is TRBV7-2, the J call TRBJ2-7; tentative D call: TRBD1 (6 bases). The CDR3 has 15 residues. Germline V gives CDR1 SGHTA, CDR2 FQGNSA. V lost 2 bases and J 3 bases, leaving 14 bases between the germline ends. The CDR3 bases are TGTGCCAGCAGCTTAAGTCAGGTACAGGGCTACGAGCAGTACTTC. Translating it yields CASSLSQVQGYEQYF.

This rearrangement joins TRBV20-1 to TRBJ1-6; D uncertain. CDR1 DFQATT and CDR2 SNEGSKA come from the germline V gene (reference sequence). Trimming pared 0 bases from V and 7 bases from J, leaving 13 bases between. The CDR3 sequence is 15 residues long. CDR3 in amino acids: CSARDKGIVNSPLHF. CDR3 in DNA: TGCAGTGCTAGAGATAAAGGGATCGTCAATTCACCCCTCCACTTT.

This chain joins TRBV11-2 and TRBJ2-1, with 7 positions matching TRBD2. Germline V lookup: CDR1 SGHAT, CDR2 FQNNGV. CDR3 size: 15 residues. Losses at the gene ends were 3 bases for V and 0 bases for J; bases not matched to a gene: 2. In DNA, the CDR3 is TGTGCCAGCAGCTTGGGGGGGAGCTCCTACAATGAGCAGTTCTTC. It is translated as CASSLGGSSYNEQFF.

This clone was found a few times. The chain couples TRBV6-8 to TRBJ2-6; 7 positions agree with TRBD1. The CDR3 is 18 residues long. The germline CDR1 and CDR2 sequences are MNHGY and SAAAGT. The V gene end was trimmed by 7 bases and the J gene end by 0 bases; junction bases not matched to a gene: 12. This CDR3 is CASTSWDRALSGANVLTF. DNA of the CDR3: TGTGCCAGCACCTCTTGGGACAGAGCGCTCTCTGGGGCCAACGTCCTGACTTTC.

This clone occurred many times. With a much larger clone just one base away, this may be a read error. Other nucleotide sequences in the sample specify the same CDR3. This chain joins TRBV20-1 and TRBJ2-7; D is tentatively TRBD1 or TRBD2 (6 bases each). From germline, CDR1 is DFQATT and CDR2 SNEGSKA (reference sequence). CDR3 length: 14 amino acids. CDR3 in DNA: TGTAGTGCTAGAGATTGGGGGGCCGGGTACGAGCAGTACTTC. It yields the protein CSARDWGAGYEQYF.

J is TRBJ2-7 and V is TRBV27; D unclear. CDR1 is MNHEY, CDR2 SMNVEV, per germline (reference sequence). Trimming took off 5 bases at V and 5 bases at J, with 22 bases between the two ends. There are 16 residues in the CDR3. The CDR3 DNA sequence: TGTGCCAGCAGTAAAAATCCGGCAGGTCGGGCGAACGAGCAGTACTTC. Protein sequence: CASSKNPAGRANEQYF.

The chain carries TRBV7-2 and TRBJ2-1; a weak D match, TRBD2 (6 bases). The V gene lost 0 bases and the J gene lost 6 bases, with 15 bases spanning the gap. Germline V lookup: CDR1 SGHTA, CDR2 FQGNSA. The CDR3 length is 16 residues. As DNA, the CDR3 is TGTGCCAGCAGCTTAGCCGCGGGACTCTATTCCAATGAGCAGTTCTTC. Translating it yields CASSLAAGLYSNEQFF. Full variable domain (remainder filled in from reference TRBV7-2 and TRBJ2-1): GAGVSQSPSNKVTEKGKDVELRCDPISGHTALYWYRQSLGQGLEFLIYFQGNSAPDKSGLPSDRFSAERTGGSVSTLTIQRTQQEDSAVYLCASSLAAGLYSNEQFFGPGTRLTVL.

This clone was seen a handful of times. This chain connects TRBV6-1 to TRBJ1-3; weak D call: TRBD1 (6 bases). Germline V gene lookup returns CDR1 MNHNS and CDR2 SASEGT. This CDR3 is built from 13 residues. The V and J ends lost 8 bases and 4 bases respectively, with 12 bases between them. Here the CDR3 DNA reads TGTGCCAGCCACCCCAGGGGCGGAAACACCATATATTTT. Amino acid sequence: CASHPRGGNTIYF.

The rearrangement links TRBV4-3 to TRBJ2-7; 10 positions agree with TRBD1. V was pared by 4 bases and J by 6 bases, with 6 bases of the junction left unmatched. The CDR3 spans 14 residues. Germline CDR1 reads LGHNA; CDR2 reads YSLEER. CDR3 loop: CASSLDRGLSEQYF. CDR3 DNA: TGCGCCAGCAGCCTCGACAGGGGGCTTAGCGAGCAGTACTTC.

V is TRBV20-1 and J is TRBJ2-7; D unclear. This CDR3 is 14 amino acids long. The germline V and J ends were trimmed by 8 bases and 2 bases, with 19 bases remaining between them. CDR1 and CDR2 (germline): DFQATT, SNEGSKA (reference sequence). This chain's CDR3 is CSSLQNGLTYEQYF. The CDR3 DNA reads as TGCAGTTCTCTCCAAAACGGGTTGACCTACGAGCAGTACTTC.

A few counts support this clone. This chain uses TRBV19 with TRBJ1-2, with D possibly TRBD1 on 6 matching bases. Germline V gene data show CDR1 as LNHDA and CDR2 as SQIVND (reference sequence). V gave up 3 bases and J gave up 8 bases, with 10 bases separating them. This CDR3 comprises 12 residues. The CDR3 is CASSMNREGYTF. The CDR3 DNA reads as TGTGCCAGTAGTATGAACAGGGAAGGCTACACCTTC.

The rearrangement links TRBV20-1 to TRBJ1-1, with unresolved D. The CDR3 extends over 13 amino acids. Trimming cost V 1 base and J 0 bases, with 6 bases left between them. Per germline, CDR1 DFQATT and CDR2 SNEGSKA (reference sequence). The CDR3 DNA reads as TGCAGTGCTAGAGTACAGTTGAACACTGAAGCTTTCTTT. Residues: CSARVQLNTEAFF.

The chain links TRBV9 to TRBJ2-7, with TRBD1 identical over 10 bases. Germline V CDR1 and CDR2: SGDLS, YYNGEE. CDR3 length: 17 residues. Trimming cost V 0 bases and J 0 bases; bases outside gene matches: 6. CDR3 region: CASSVGDGQGGSYEQYF. In nucleotides, the CDR3 is TGTGCCAGCAGCGTAGGGGATGGACAGGGGGGCTCCTACGAGCAGTACTTC.

The rearrangement uses TRBV5-4 and TRBJ2-2, with D perhaps matching TRBD2 (6 bases). Germline lookup yields CDR1 SGHNT and CDR2 YYREEE (reference sequence). This CDR3 has 15 amino acids. Trimming stripped 5 bases from V and 7 bases from J, with 18 bases between. The CDR3 loop is CASRFGGAGYGELFF. The CDR3 DNA follows: TGTGCCAGCAGATTCGGGGGTGCGGGATACGGGGAGCTGTTTTTT. The variable domain in full, completed from reference TRBV5-4 and TRBJ2-2, reads ETGVTQSPTHLIKTRGQQVTLRCSSQSGHNTVSWYQQALGQGPQFIFQYYREEENGRGNFPPRFSGLQFPNYSSELNVNALELDDSALYLCASRFGGAGYGELFFGEGSRLTVL.

V and J are TRBV5-1 and TRBJ1-3; maybe TRBD1 (5 bases). The CDR3 is 14 amino acids. Trimming left V 0 bases short and J 3 bases short, with 7 bases between. The germline V gene has CDR1 SGHRS and CDR2 YFSETQ. The CDR3 loop reads CASSLVGVGNTIYF. The CDR3 coding sequence is TGCGCCAGCAGCTTGGTAGGGGTTGGAAACACCATATATTTT.

The gene calls are TRBV6-2 or TRBV6-3 and TRBJ2-2; D is unresolved. The length of the CDR3 is 15 residues. Germline-derived CDR1 and CDR2 are MNHEY and SVGEGT. Trimming removed 5 bases from V and 2 bases from J, with 12 bases in between. The CDR3 DNA reads as TGTGCCAGCAGTAGGACCCGTCCCAACACCGGGGAGCTGTTTTTT. It codes for CASSRTRPNTGELFF.